One and the same sample provided the 6 T cell receptor beta chains below, sequenced in a study of T cell responses to AZD1222 COVID-19 vaccine (dated by TCRdb to the early 2020s). Read against the paper, the sample's time point label means: about 28 days (+/-7) after the second vaccine dose. The library came from the immunoSEQ multiplex PCR assay. In its TCRdb copy, this immuneACCESS table keeps in-frame sequences only and misses some clones. Where compared with another copy, unresolved V genes explain less than half of these, and the others have no known cause. The sample records around 78,000 clones, approximately 87% of which are singletons. Around 1.5% of the sample belongs to the ten largest clones. Sample: peripheral blood, taken 28 days after the second AZD1222 dose. All receptors derive from an adult who received the AZD1222 COVID-19 vaccine.

The chain carries TRBV7-2 and TRBJ2-1; D is possibly TRBD2 (6 bases). The ends were cut back, 0 bases at V and 5 bases at J, with 11 bases in the middle. This CDR3 spans 15 amino acids. CDR1 is SGHTA, CDR2 FQGNSA, per germline. The CDR3 sequence is CASSLAAGRHNEQFF. For the CDR3, the DNA is TGTGCCAGCAGCTTAGCGGCAGGGAGGCACAATGAGCAGTTCTTC.

This clone was seen once. The chain couples TRBV7-8 to TRBJ1-5; D uncertain. V was pared by 5 bases and J by 5 bases, with 25 bases between. The CDR3 extends over 18 amino acids. The germline V gene encodes CDR1 SGHVS and CDR2 FQNEAQ. CDR3: CASSPPYRERKRDQPQHF. The DNA of the CDR3 is TGTGCCAGCAGCCCTCCCTACCGTGAAAGGAAACGGGATCAGCCCCAGCATTTT.

V is TRBV27 and J is TRBJ1-4, with a possible D match to TRBD1 (6 bases). The CDR3 consists of 13 residues. V lost 6 bases and J lost 6, with 11 bases in between. Germline V CDR1 and CDR2: MNHEY, SMNVEV (reference sequence). In DNA form, the CDR3 reads TGTGCCAGCAGATCGGACAGTTATGAAAAACTGTTTTTT. It codes for CASRSDSYEKLFF.

The rearrangement joins TRBV11-2 to TRBJ2-1; 7 nucleotides align to TRBD1. The CDR3 runs 15 residues. The V and J ends lost 7 bases and 4 bases, in that order; junction bases with no gene match: 10. In germline, CDR1 is SGHAT, CDR2 FQNNGV. CDR3 sequence: CASTSNRGAYNEQFF. The CDR3 nucleotides read TGTGCCAGCACCTCAAACAGGGGAGCATACAATGAGCAGTTCTTC. Full variable domain (outside the CDR3, taken from reference TRBV11-2 and TRBJ2-1): EAGVAQSPRYKIIEKRQSVAFWCNPISGHATLYWYQQILGQGPKLLIQFQNNGVVDDSQLPKDRFSAERLKGVDSTLKIQPAKLEDSAVYLCASTSNRGAYNEQFFGPGTRLTVL.

The chain couples TRBV4-3 to TRBJ2-2, with D unclear. V lost 1 base and J lost 3, with 12 bases in between. CDR1 and CDR2 (germline): LGHNA, YSLEER. The CDR3 consists of 16 residues. In DNA form, the CDR3 reads TGCGCCAGCAGCCAAGTATCTTATCGGGACACCGGGGAGCTGTTTTTT. Encoded protein: CASSQVSYRDTGELFF.

This chain uses TRBV10-3 with TRBJ2-1; 8 bases map to TRBD2. V shed 8 bases, J shed 0 bases, and the junction held 15 bases outside the gene matches. The CDR3 length is 18 residues. Germline loops: CDR1 ENHRY, CDR2 SYGVKD. CDR3 DNA: TGTGCCATCTCCTTCGGGCGGGGGGATTCCCGCTCCTACAATGAGCAGTTCTTC. It translates to CAISFGRGDSRSYNEQFF.